Below are 8 T cell receptor beta chains sequenced from a single sample in a study of prognosis after radiotherapy for stage I lung cancer. Two rounds of multiplex PCR amplified TCR beta CDR3 from genomic DNA. Primers were specific to each TRBV and TRBJ gene in first-round PCR. TCRdb reprocessed the multiplex PCR reads with MiXCR, giving one entry per CDR3 protein. Altogether about 35,000 distinct CDR3 sequences are present, less than 45% being singletons, with the ten largest covering roughly 15%. Sequences were derived from PBMCs, sampled before or after stereotactic body radiation therapy (not recorded which). The receptors were sampled from a donor at least 50 years old with non-small cell lung cancer.

This clonotype was found many times. This chain uses TRBV11-2 with TRBJ2-3, with unresolved D. Germline assignment: CDR1 SGHAT and CDR2 FQNNGV. The V and J ends lost 5 bases and 4 bases respectively, with 13 bases between them. This CDR3 contains 14 residues. The CDR3 reads CASSQSVGADTQYF. CDR3 nucleotide sequence: TGTGCCAGCAGCCAGTCGGTTGGGGCAGATACGCAGTATTTT.

About this clonotype: A read error may produce the germline difference seen at one junction end. The chain joins TRBV7-2 to TRBJ2-3, with TRBD1 identical over 8 bases. Germline-derived CDR1 and CDR2 are SGHTA and FQGNSA. The CDR3 loop spans 17 amino acids. The CDR3 protein is CASSLGLGQGYTDTRYF. For the CDR3, the DNA is TGTGCCAGCAGCTTAGGGCTCGGACAGGGATATACAGATACGCGGTATTTT.

Comments on this clonotype: With only one base between it and a far larger clone, this is likely a read error. The chain combines TRBV7-2 with TRBJ2-2; 13 nucleotides match TRBD2. The CDR3 has 18 residues. Germline CDR1 reads SGHTA; CDR2 reads FQGNSA. V shed 5 bases, J shed 3 bases, and the junction held 9 bases outside the gene matches. The CDR3 loop reads CASSASTSGGLDTGELFF. The CDR3 bases are TGTGCCAGCAGCGCCTCGACTAGCGGGGGGCTCGACACCGGGGAGCTGTTTTTT. The entire variable domain, with the rest obtained from reference TRBV7-2 and TRBJ2-2, is as follows: GAGVSQSPSNKVTEKGKDVELRCDPISGHTALYWYRQSLGQGLEFLIYFQGNSAPDKSGLPSDRFSAERTGGSVSTLTIQRTQQEDSAVYLCASSASTSGGLDTGELFFGEGSRLTVL.

Ten or more counts support this clonotype. This sequence joins TRBV12-3 or TRBV12-4 and TRBJ2-3; TRBD1 aligns across 7 bases. The length of the CDR3 is 14 residues. J was trimmed by 3 bases and V by 6 bases; bases with no gene match: 6. This CDR3 reads CASRWTGGTDTQYF. The CDR3 DNA is TGTGCCAGCAGATGGACAGGCGGGACAGATACGCAGTATTTT.

In its sample, this clonotype was seen many times. V is TRBV19 and J is TRBJ2-1, with 11 bases that match TRBD1. The germline gives CDR1 LNHDA, CDR2 SQIVND (reference sequence). V lost 5 bases to trimming and J lost 7 bases; unmatched junction nucleotides: 7. This CDR3 spans 15 amino acids. CDR3 DNA sequence: TGTGCCAGTAGTCTCAGGACAGGGGGCAAAAATGAGCAGTTCTTC. Its protein product is CASSLRTGGKNEQFF. Complete variable domain (other parts from reference TRBV19 and TRBJ2-1): DGGITQSPKYLFRKEGQNVTLSCEQNLNHDAMYWYRQDPGQGLRLIYYSQIVNDFQKGDIAEGYSVSREKKESFPLTVTSAQKNPTAFYLCASSLRTGGKNEQFFGPGTRLTVL.

This clonotype was seen repeatedly, ten times or more. The junction differs from germline at one of its ends, possibly a read error. This sequence joins TRBV6-4 and TRBJ1-5; the match to TRBD1 covers 10 bases. The CDR3 has 14 amino acids. CDR1 is MRHNA, CDR2 SNTAGT, per germline. This CDR3 reads CATSLDRGSQPQHF. CDR3 nucleotide sequence: TGTGCCACCAGTTTGGACAGGGGGTCCCAGCCCCAGCATTTT.

This clonotype was counted at least ten times. This rearrangement joins TRBV6-4 to TRBJ1-1, with no clear D. V dropped 6 bases and J dropped 0 bases, with 8 bases sitting between them. The CDR3 runs 13 residues. Germline V gene lookup returns CDR1 MRHNA and CDR2 SNTAGT. CDR3 amino acids: CASRRSMNTEAFF. The CDR3 nucleotides are TGTGCCAGCAGAAGGAGCATGAACACTGAAGCTTTCTTT.

This clonotype occurred many times. The CDR3, as DNA: TGTGCCACCAGCAGAAAAGGGACAGGGCAAGAGACCCAGTACTTC. Translated: CATSRKGTGQETQYF. The chain joins TRBV15 to TRBJ2-5, with 9 bases matching TRBD1. The V segment lost 2 bases and the J segment 2 bases; nucleotides outside the gene matches: 3. The germline V gene encodes CDR1 LNHNV and CDR2 YYDKDF (reference sequence). The CDR3 totals 15 residues.